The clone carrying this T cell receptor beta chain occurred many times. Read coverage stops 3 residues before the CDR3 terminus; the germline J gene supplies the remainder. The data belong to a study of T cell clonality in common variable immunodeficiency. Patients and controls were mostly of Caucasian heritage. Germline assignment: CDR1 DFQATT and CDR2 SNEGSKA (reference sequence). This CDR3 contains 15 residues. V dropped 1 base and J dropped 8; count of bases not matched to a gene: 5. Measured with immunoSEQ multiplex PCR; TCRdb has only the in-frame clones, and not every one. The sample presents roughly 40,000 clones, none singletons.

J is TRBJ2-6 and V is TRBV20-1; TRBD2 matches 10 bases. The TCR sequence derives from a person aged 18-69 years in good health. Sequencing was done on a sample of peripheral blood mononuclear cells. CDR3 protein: CSARGTSGGPNVLTF. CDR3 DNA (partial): TGCAGTGCTAGAGGGACTAGCGGTGGACCCAACGTC.